These T cell receptor beta chains were read from a single sample in a study of molecular identifiers for immune sequencing clone quantification. In TCRdb, the PCR reads were re-called with MiXCR into one record per CDR3 protein. Of under 75,000 distinct CDR3 sequences in the sample, under 20% were seen once. Sample: naive CD8+ T cells from blood, with Jurkat cell RNA spiked in. These receptors were obtained from a human donor in good health. Some libraries in this study had Jurkat cell RNA spiked in. CDR3s include the opening cysteine and the closing phenylalanine or tryptophan. The order of the fields is V gene, J gene, CDR3 protein.

TRBV2,TRBJ2-7,CASRGTGPYEQYF
TRBV3-1,TRBJ2-1,CASRASGTLLGSYNEQFF
TRBV4-3,TRBJ2-7,CASSPAGGPGSRAYEQYF
TRBV24-1,TRBJ2-1,CATSDPDRFLNGANEQFF
TRBV27,TRBJ2-7,CASSSPAGVIHEQYF
TRBV19,TRBJ2-3,CASSTGLAYSTDTQYF
TRBV28,TRBJ1-3,CASSLILGDNFGNTIYF
TRBV20-1,TRBJ2-1,CSAKQLAGITNEQFF
TRBV12-3/TRBV12-4,TRBJ2-3,CASSLVVDTQYF
TRBV4-1,TRBJ1-5,CASSPRDRGNQPQHF
TRBV24-1,TRBJ2-1,CATSESWRENRNEQFF
TRBV28,TRBJ2-2,CASSLELAGGGELFF
TRBV5-1,TRBJ2-1,CASSLKGIGLNEQFF
TRBV28,TRBJ2-1,CASSSTEHGEFF
TRBV5-3,TRBJ2-1,CASSPAGTSGYNEQFF
TRBV6-5,TRBJ2-5,CASSYSGTGFRETQYF
TRBV7-2,TRBJ1-3,CATSEGGAGNAIYF
TRBV27,TRBJ1-5,CASSWSENQPQHF
TRBV4-3,TRBJ2-1,CASSQVVAEDYTYNEQFF
TRBV7-2,TRBJ2-1,CASSLGLYNEQFF
TRBV10-3,TRBJ2-5,CAISGGGTFQETQYF
TRBV7-2,TRBJ1-6,CASSSTQGLLNSPLHF
TRBV6-6,TRBJ2-7,CASGEIYEQYF
TRBV11-2,TRBJ2-3,CASSLLSGTADTQYF
TRBV13,TRBJ1-2,CASSPDRGLFGYTF
TRBV5-1,TRBJ1-1,CASSWTGTAMNTEAFF
TRBV27,TRBJ1-2,CATWTGDYGYTF
TRBV10-3,TRBJ2-3,CAISPGRFADTDTQYF
TRBV27,TRBJ2-7,CASSLNQLAGFPYEQYF
TRBV18,TRBJ2-7,CASSPGDTYEQYF
TRBV27,TRBJ2-7,CASSLGAARYEQYF
TRBV28,TRBJ2-5,CASSPPMLYQETQYF
TRBV6-5,TRBJ2-7,CASSYSGSGEQYF
TRBV29-1,TRBJ2-3,CSVEDGPDTQYF
TRBV7-9,TRBJ2-4,CASSLVRTVNIQYF
TRBV5-6,TRBJ1-1,CASSGGKPASLANTEAFF
TRBV9,TRBJ1-1,CASSHGRSLNTEASF
TRBV10-3,TRBJ2-7,CAISAGLSLEQYF
TRBV7-9,TRBJ2-2,CASSLTGLAGAGELFF
TRBV19,TRBJ1-2,CASSTPDRRYGYTF
TRBV12-5,TRBJ2-7,CASGLASRRGTGTYEQYF
TRBV28,TRBJ2-7,CASSFGRQASAF
TRBV11-2,TRBJ2-4,CASSLAGGAKNIQYF
TRBV10-2,TRBJ2-1,CASTLRGTMYNEQFF
TRBV27,TRBJ2-3,CASSSQDSQHLTDTQYF
TRBV7-8,TRBJ2-3,CASSSSGLAGVLPDTDTQYF
TRBV7-9,TRBJ1-3,CASSFGSSGDTIYF
TRBV9,TRBJ2-7,CASSRDIGTYEQYF
TRBV11-2,TRBJ2-7,CASSFKGPAYEQYF
TRBV10-2,TRBJ2-5,CASTPGVTQYF
TRBV27,TRBJ2-5,CASSFTRSRETQYF
TRBV4-3,TRBJ2-6,CASSQVDGANVLTF
TRBV20-1,TRBJ2-4,CSASTSGNLWPKNIQYF